The subject of this entry is one TCR beta chain. Its antigen is not known. This specimen comes from a study of cytomegalovirus exposure and HLA in healthy donors. Study details: Approximately 180 million T cells yielded roughly 120 million unique TCR beta sequences, as an earlier analysis found.

This CDR3 comprises 15 residues. The V end was cut by 7 bases, the J end by 0 bases, with 13 bases between. CDR1 is SNHLY and CDR2 is FYNNEI in the germline V gene. Study-wide points: Later analysis associated a missense DCLRE1C variant with TCR beta V- and J-gene trimming. Previous analysis showed most TCR beta V segments were productive about 87% or about 30% of the time.

Primers included in the PCR were 60 Vbeta and 13 Jbeta primers. Clones were sequenced by immunoSEQ multiplex PCR, and TCRdb holds only the in-frame ones, with some missing. Of roughly 190,000 clones in the sample, around four fifths were seen once. The clonotype was recovered from a man in his forties in good health and CMV-seropositive. This chain joins TRBV2 and TRBJ2-4; D may be TRBD2 (8 bases). Sequencing input: PBMCs. The CDR3 sequence is CASTGRGLAKNIQYF. In DNA, the CDR3 is TGTGCCAGCACCGGGAGGGGGCTAGCCAAAAACATTCAGTACTTC. Filled out from reference TRBV2 and TRBJ2-4, the complete variable domain reads EPEVTQTPSHQVTQMGQEVILRCVPISNHLYFYWYRQILGQKVEFLVSFYNNEISEKSEIFDDQFSVERPDGSNFTLKIRSTKLEDSAMYFCASTGRGLAKNIQYFGAGTRLSVL.